Presented here are 31 T cell receptor beta chains from one specimen sequenced in a study of Graves' ophthalmopathy and Graves' hyperthyroidism. Amplification from RNA transcripts yielded the TCR beta CDR3 regions. An opening RT-PCR round employed HTBI primers and preceded a second-round multiplex PCR. MiXCR, run by TCRdb on the multiplex PCR reads, gives a single entry per CDR3 protein. Altogether a few hundred thousand distinct CDR3 sequences are present, about 40% being singletons, with the ten largest covering 3.5% to 5%. The sample consisted of peripheral blood or thyroid tissue (not recorded which). These receptors all come from an adult man with Graves' hyperthyroidism.

The J gene is TRBJ2-7, the V gene TRBV4-1; the match to TRBD2 covers 9 bases. In germline, CDR1 is MGHRA, CDR2 YSYEKL. Unmatched junction bases numbered 10, after V lost 7 bases and J lost 6 bases. CDR3 length: 14 amino acids. The CDR3 sequence is CASIPGTSLGEQYF. DNA of the CDR3: TGCGCCAGCATCCCGGGGACTAGCCTCGGCGAGCAGTACTTC.

This clonotype appeared a few times. A read error is likely, as this CDR3 ends without the conserved phenylalanine or tryptophan. The genes are TRBV6-6 and TRBJ1-2, with a tentative D call TRBD1 (5 bases). Germline lookup yields CDR1 MNHNY and CDR2 SVGAGI (reference sequence). The V end lost 7 bases, the J end lost 7 bases, and 16 bases lay between the germline ends. CDR3 length: 13 residues. The CDR3 spells CASTQQEISGYTL. DNA of the CDR3: TGTGCCAGCACTCAACAGGAGATAAGTGGCTACACCCTC.

This clonotype was seen more than once but under ten times. V and J are TRBV2 and TRBJ1-2, with D possibly being TRBD1 (6 bases). The CDR3 is 14 residues long. CDR1 and CDR2 (germline): SNHLY, FYNNEI. V gave up 5 bases and J gave up 0 bases, with 10 bases separating them. This chain's CDR3 is CASSRRGSNYGYTF. In DNA form, the CDR3 reads TGTGCCAGCAGTCGCAGGGGCTCTAACTATGGCTACACCTTC.

The table lists this clonotype with many counts. V usage is TRBV2 and J usage is TRBJ1-5, with TRBD1 matching over 7 bases. Trimming cost V 5 bases and J 3 bases; bases outside gene matches: 4. CDR1 and CDR2 from the germline V gene are SNHLY and FYNNEI. This CDR3 region has 14 residues. In DNA, the CDR3 is TGTGCCAGCAGTCTGGACAGGTACAATCAGCCCCAGCATTTT. This codes for CASSLDRYNQPQHF.

The V and J genes are TRBV6-6 and TRBJ2-7; possible D gene TRBD1, 5 bases. The CDR3 runs 13 residues. The germline V gene has CDR1 MNHNY and CDR2 SVGAGI (reference sequence). Trimming took off 11 bases at V and 1 base at J, with 15 bases between the two ends. CDR3 region: CACGKQASYEQYF. The CDR3 coding sequence is TGTGCCTGCGGAAAACAGGCGTCCTACGAGCAGTACTTC.

Remarks on this clonotype: This CDR3 is missing its conserved last phenylalanine or tryptophan, likely due to a read error. This chain connects TRBV7-9 to TRBJ2-5, with no clear D. This CDR3 contains 14 residues. CDR1 is SEHNR, CDR2 FQNEAQ, per germline (reference sequence). V lost 1 base, J lost 2 bases, and 8 bases lay in between. The CDR3 protein is CASSLDRRQETQYL. The CDR3 DNA reads as TGTGCCAGCAGCTTAGACCGCAGGCAAGAGACCCAGTACCTC.

V usage is TRBV7-8 and J usage is TRBJ2-7; 13 nucleotides align to TRBD2. This CDR3 contains 15 residues. V lost 4 bases, J lost 5 bases, and 5 bases stayed unmatched. Germline V gives CDR1 SGHVS, CDR2 FQNEAQ. The CDR3 sequence: CASSYLTSGGNEQYF. The CDR3 nucleotides are TGTGCCAGCAGCTACCTGACTAGCGGGGGGAACGAGCAGTACTTC.

The V and J genes are TRBV7-8 and TRBJ2-5, with D maybe TRBD1 (5 bases). Germline loops: CDR1 SGHVS, CDR2 FQNEAQ. Deletions cut 5 bases from V and 1 base from J, with 11 bases between. The CDR3 consists of 14 residues. The CDR3 DNA reads TGTGCCAGCAGCAGGGGTGTGACCCAAGAGACCCAGTACTTC. It is translated as CASSRGVTQETQYF.

This clonotype was recorded at least ten times. This chain uses TRBV12-3 or TRBV12-4 with TRBJ2-2, with D unclear. V lost 6 bases, J lost 2 bases, and 13 bases lay in between. The CDR3 is made up of 15 amino acids. For the CDR3, the DNA is TGTGCCAGCAGCCAGCTCCCGGTCAACACCGGGGAGCTGTTTTTT. It yields the protein CASSQLPVNTGELFF.

This clonotype was detected once. One base away lies a much larger clone, so this may be a sequencing read error. The V gene is TRBV5-4, the J gene TRBJ2-5; TRBD1 aligns across 8 bases. The CDR3 runs to 15 residues. CDR1 and CDR2 (germline): SGHNT, YYREEE (reference sequence). Unmatched junction bases numbered 3, after V lost 0 bases and J lost 2 bases. The CDR3 here is CASSLGRGRQETQYF. The CDR3 bases are TGTGCCAGCAGCTTGGGCAGGGGGCGGCAAGAGACCCAGTACTTC.

The V gene is TRBV13, the J gene TRBJ1-2, with 8 nucleotides matching TRBD1. The CDR3 sequence is 18 residues long. V shed 5 bases and J 1 base; nucleotides not matched to a gene: 15. Germline CDR1 reads PRHDT; CDR2 reads FYEKMQ (reference sequence). DNA of the CDR3: TGTGCCAGCAGCCGCAAGGTCACGGACAGGGACTTTAACTATGGCTACACCTTC. Encoded protein: CASSRKVTDRDFNYGYTF.

The rearrangement joins TRBV5-1 to TRBJ2-7; 16 bases are shared with TRBD2. Gene TRBJ2-1 matches the end of the DNA better, so the J call may be wrong. The CDR3 extends over 20 amino acids. Germline V gene data show CDR1 as SGHRS and CDR2 as YFSETQ. CDR3 coding DNA: TGCGCCAGCAGCTTGGCTCCGGGACTAGCGGGAGGGCCAAAACGTAATGAGCAGTTCTTC. The encoded protein is CASSLAPGLAGGPKRNEQFF.

In its sample, this clonotype was seen a few times. The genes are TRBV12-3 or TRBV12-4 and TRBJ2-2; tentatively, D is TRBD2 (6 bases). CDR3 size: 17 residues. Trimming removed 6 bases at V and 2 bases at J, with 19 bases between. The DNA for the CDR3 is TGTGCCAGCAGCCTCCGAGGCGGTGGGACTAACACCGGGGAGCTGTTTTTT. Translating gives CASSLRGGGTNTGELFF.

In regard to this clonotype: One end of the junction fails to match germline, which may point to a read error. The chain joins TRBV18 to TRBJ2-2; possible D gene TRBD1, 6 bases. The germline V gene encodes CDR1 KGHSH and CDR2 LQKENI. The CDR3 totals 15 residues. The CDR3 loop is CASSGGHRNTGELVF. Written as DNA, the CDR3 is TGTGCCAGCTCAGGGGGACACCGTAACACCGGGGAGCTGGTTTTT.

Ten or more counts support this clonotype. The genes are TRBV29-1 and TRBJ1-1; TRBD1 aligns across 7 bases. The V gene end was trimmed by 4 bases and the J gene end by 6 bases; junction bases not matched to a gene: 14. This CDR3 contains 15 residues. Germline V gene sequence: CDR1 SQVTM, CDR2 ANQGSEA. The CDR3 DNA reads TGCAGCGTTGCCGATTACAGGGGCATAATGCCTGAAGCTTTCTTT. This translates into CSVADYRGIMPEAFF.

This clonotype turned up a few times. The J gene is TRBJ1-5, the V gene TRBV19; TRBD1 agrees at 10 bases. The CDR3 is made up of 16 amino acids. Germline V gives CDR1 LNHDA, CDR2 SQIVND (reference sequence). The ends lost 5 bases at V and 7 bases at J; junction bases unmatched: 11. The CDR3 DNA reads as TGTGCCAGTAGTCCCCGGGACAGGGGAGCTGGGCAGCCCCAGCATTTT. This gives the protein CASSPRDRGAGQPQHF.

Notes on this clonotype: Mismatch with germline at one junction end may stem from a read error. V gene TRBV6-1 combines with J gene TRBJ1-1; tentative D call: TRBD1 (5 bases). The germline V gene encodes CDR1 MNHNS and CDR2 SASEGT. This CDR3 contains 13 residues. The CDR3 here is CASIQLGSGLASF. The CDR3 coding sequence is TGTGCCAGCATACAATTGGGCTCGGGGCTGGCTTCCTTT.

This chain uses TRBV20-1 with TRBJ2-2; tentatively, D is TRBD1 (6 bases). Germline CDR1 DFQATT, CDR2 SNEGSKA (reference sequence). V lost 2 bases and J 1 base, leaving 11 bases between the germline ends. The CDR3 extends over 15 amino acids. The CDR3 loop reads CSARRSGENTGELFF. The CDR3 coding sequence is TGCAGTGCTAGACGGTCAGGGGAGAACACCGGGGAGCTGTTTTTT.

This clonotype was seen many times. The chain couples TRBV6-6 to TRBJ1-1; no clear D gene. The germline V and J ends were trimmed by 2 bases and 2 bases, with 6 bases remaining between them. The germline CDR1 and CDR2 sequences are MNHNY and SVGAGI (reference sequence). This CDR3 comprises 13 residues. The CDR3 region has the DNA TGTGCCAGCAGTTACGCGGCCAACACTGAAGCTTTCTTT. It yields the protein CASSYAANTEAFF.

This clonotype was detected many times. V usage is TRBV6-1 and J usage is TRBJ2-6; either TRBD1 or TRBD2 may fit D (6 bases each). Between the trimmed V and J ends, which lost 4 bases and 1 base, there was a span of 17 bases. Germline V gene sequence: CDR1 MNHNS, CDR2 SASEGT. This CDR3 has 18 amino acids. The chain's CDR3 is CASSVGGRASSGANVLTF. The CDR3 DNA follows: TGTGCCAGCAGTGTCGGGGGCAGGGCCAGTTCTGGGGCCAACGTCCTGACTTTC.

The V call is TRBV9, the J call TRBJ2-1; D ambiguous. V lost 3 bases and J lost 9, with 10 bases in between. This CDR3 spans 12 amino acids. From germline, CDR1 is SGDLS and CDR2 YYNGEE. The CDR3 nucleotides read TGTGCCAGCAGCGCCCAGGCTTCTGAGCAGTTCTTC. It encodes CASSAQASEQFF.

This clonotype was seen more than once but under ten times. A much larger clone sits a single nucleotide away, making a read error possible. The V gene is TRBV11-2, the J gene TRBJ2-5; the D gene could be TRBD1 or TRBD2 (5 bases each). The germline V and J ends were trimmed by 1 base and 5 bases, with 14 bases remaining between them. The CDR3 runs to 15 residues. CDR1 SGHAT and CDR2 FQNNGV come from the germline V gene. CDR3 sequence: CASSLARDGGETQYF. Here the CDR3 DNA reads TGTGCCAGCAGCTTAGCCCGGGACGGTGGGGAGACCCAGTACTTC.

This clonotype appeared once. V is TRBV7-9 and J is TRBJ2-7; D is perhaps TRBD1 (6 bases). The germline gives CDR1 SEHNR, CDR2 FQNEAQ (reference sequence). This CDR3 spans 12 amino acids. Between the trimmed V and J ends, which lost 6 bases and 8 bases, there was a span of 14 bases. The CDR3 nucleotides are TGTGCCAGCAGTGAGGGGGTTATCAAGCAGTACTTC. This sequence encodes CASSEGVIKQYF.

This clonotype was found a few times. The chain employs TRBV19 and TRBJ1-1, with a possible D match to TRBD1 (5 bases). The germline V and J ends were trimmed by 6 bases and 10 bases, with 24 bases remaining between them. The CDR3 is made up of 15 amino acids. Germline loops: CDR1 LNHDA, CDR2 SQIVND (reference sequence). The CDR3 DNA follows: TGTGCCAGTAGACAGACGGGACCGCTTCAAGGGAGAGCTTTCTTT. Its translation: CASRQTGPLQGRAFF.

This clonotype turned up a few times. This chain uses TRBV5-8 with TRBJ2-5; no definite D call. V was pared by 4 bases and J by 5 bases, with 12 bases between. Germline loops: CDR1 SGHTS, CDR2 YDEGEE. The CDR3 length is 13 residues. The CDR3: CASSLSFVETQYF. The CDR3 DNA sequence: TGTGCCAGCAGCCTTAGTTTTGTGGAGACCCAGTACTTC.

This chain links TRBV6-1 with TRBJ2-5; the D is unclear. The CDR3 runs 12 residues. Germline V gene sequence: CDR1 MNHNS, CDR2 SASEGT. Trimming pared 3 bases from V and 6 bases from J, leaving 8 bases between. The CDR3 nucleotides read TGTGCCAGCAGTGATGGGCGACAGACCCAGTACTTC. The encoded protein is CASSDGRQTQYF.

Points on this clonotype: Because the CDR3 is missing its conserved closing phenylalanine or tryptophan, this is likely a read error. The chain joins TRBV7-2 to TRBJ2-7; D remains ambiguous. Germline V gene lookup returns CDR1 SGHTA and CDR2 FQGNSA. The CDR3 has 14 amino acids. V lost 6 bases, J lost 3 bases, and 15 bases lay in between. The CDR3 loop reads CASSATGDFYEQYL. CDR3 DNA: TGTGCCAGCAGTGCCACTGGGGATTTCTACGAGCAGTACCTC.

This clonotype was counted at least ten times. The chain employs TRBV15 and TRBJ1-2, with TRBD1 matching 8 bases. Trimming cost V 5 bases and J 4 bases; bases outside gene matches: 9. The CDR3 is 15 amino acids. In germline, CDR1 is LNHNV, CDR2 YYDKDF (reference sequence). Here the CDR3 reads CATSWPGTGVYGYTF. In DNA form, the CDR3 reads TGTGCCACCAGCTGGCCCGGGACAGGAGTCTATGGCTACACCTTC.

This clonotype was recorded many times. The V call is TRBV29-1, the J call TRBJ1-4, with D perhaps matching TRBD1 (5 bases). Trimming cost V 0 bases and J 5 bases, with 13 bases left between them. The germline V gene encodes CDR1 SQVTM and CDR2 ANQGSEA. This CDR3 contains 15 residues. Here the CDR3 DNA reads TGCAGCGTTGAAGACTCGGAGACAGTGAATGAAAAACTGTTTTTT. As protein: CSVEDSETVNEKLFF. Full variable domain (remainder filled in from reference TRBV29-1 and TRBJ1-4): SAVISQKPSRDICQRGTSLTIQCQVDSQVTMMFWYRQQPGQSLTLIATANQGSEATYESGFVIDKFPISRPNLTFSTLTVSNMSPEDSSIYLCSVEDSETVNEKLFFGSGTQLSVL.

This clonotype was detected ten times or more. The chain uses TRBV10-3 and TRBJ2-5; D is uncertain. Germline-derived CDR1 and CDR2 are ENHRY and SYGVKD. This CDR3 contains 14 residues. The ends were cut back, 0 bases at V and 0 bases at J, with 5 bases in the middle. The CDR3 is CAISESGYQETQYF. CDR3 nucleotide sequence: TGTGCCATCAGTGAGTCGGGGTACCAAGAGACCCAGTACTTC.

This chain connects TRBV10-2 to TRBJ2-7, with D maybe TRBD1 (7 bases). V was cut by 8 bases and J by 7 bases, with 21 bases left in between. CDR1 and CDR2 (germline): WSHSY, SAAADI. This CDR3 region has 14 residues. The CDR3 bases are TGCGCCAGCCGCGGGGACAGTTCAGCAAGGGAGCAGTACTTC. This translates into CASRGDSSAREQYF.